This TCR beta chain was captured by sequencing in a study of T cell responses to AZD1222 COVID-19 vaccine. Across the whole study: Pooled in the analysis were second doses at about 4 or about 12 weeks. General study points: Recipients of two AZD1222 doses showed rising Spike-specific TCR breadth and depth. Mostly white British, mostly female donors; authors suggested clonal diversity may be underestimated.

TCRdb's copy holds only in-frame clones and misses some; the assay was immunoSEQ multiplex PCR. The sample includes under 130,000 clones, 88% of them seen just once. Concerning this clone itself: The antigen is not known. The germline gene is not matched at one end of the junction; a read error may be the cause.

From germline, CDR1 is SGHNT and CDR2 YYREEE (reference sequence). CDR3 size: 16 residues. The specimen comprised peripheral blood, sampled on day 0 of AZD1222 vaccination. This TCR came from an adult in good health. The chain carries TRBV5-4 and TRBJ1-6, with 8 nucleotides matching TRBD1. As DNA, the CDR3 is TGTGCCAGCAGCTTGGCCGCAGGGGGCTATGATTCACCCCTCCACTTT. As protein: CASSLAAGGYDSPLHF. The full variable domain, its missing parts supplied by reference TRBV5-4 and TRBJ1-6, is ETGVTQSPTHLIKTRGQQVTLRCSSQSGHNTVSWYQQALGQGPQFIFQYYREEENGRGNFPPRFSGLQFPNYSSELNVNALELDDSALYLCASSLAAGGYDSPLHFGNGTRLTVT.